The 19 T cell receptor beta chains presented below share a single source sample, sequenced in a study of T cell clonality in common variable immunodeficiency. The method was immunoSEQ multiplex PCR; TCRdb's version includes in-frame clones alone and lacks a portion of them. The profile covers more than 45,000 clones, none occurring a single time. Sequenced sample: peripheral blood mononuclear cells. Source of these receptors: a person between 18 and 70 years old in good health.

This clone was recorded many times. The CDR3 goes on 3 residues after the read ends, and that part is filled in from the germline J gene. The chain recombines TRBV5-1 with TRBJ2-5; no clear D gene. V lost 0 bases and J lost 5, with 14 bases in between. The CDR3 is 15 amino acids. Germline assignment: CDR1 SGHRS and CDR2 YFSETQ. CDR3 DNA, as far as it was read: TGCGCCAGCAGCTTGGAAAGAGGTACCTTTGAGACC. This translates into CASSLERGTFET. The entire CDR3 is CASSLERGTFETQYF.

This clone was counted many times. The read terminates 3 residues before the CDR3 end, so the remaining end is supplied by the germline J gene. This chain links TRBV10-1 with TRBJ2-6, with no clear D. Trimming shortened V by 6 bases and J by 0 bases, and 18 bases separated the two germline ends. Germline assignment: CDR1 WNHNN and CDR2 SYGVQD (reference sequence). The CDR3 consists of 18 residues. The CDR3: CASSPGPAPRSGANVLTF. The sequenced CDR3 bases are TGCGCCAGCAGCCCTGGGCCAGCCCCCCGCTCTGGGGCCAACGTC.

The table lists this clone with many counts. The CDR3 end falls 3 residues outside the read, so it is completed with the germline J gene. The rearrangement uses TRBV10-3 and TRBJ2-1, with 9 nucleotides matching TRBD1. Germline assignment: CDR1 ENHRY and CDR2 SYGVKD. V shed 7 bases, J shed 5 bases, and the junction held 9 bases outside the gene matches. The CDR3 extends over 15 amino acids. The CDR3 region is CAINPGQGIHNEQFF. Incomplete CDR3 DNA: TGTGCCATCAACCCGGGACAGGGTATCCACAATGAG.

With respect to this clone: Sequencing ends 3 residues short of the CDR3 end; the germline J gene provides the rest. The chain carries TRBV7-6 and TRBJ2-5; TRBD2 might be the D (5 bases). This CDR3 is 14 amino acids long. From germline, CDR1 is SGHVS and CDR2 FNYEAQ. Trimming removed 5 bases at V and 5 bases at J, with 15 bases between. The CDR3 region is CASSGGRGLETQYF. CDR3 bases read: TGTGCCAGCAGCGGCGGACGGGGTTTGGAGACC. Together with reference TRBV7-6 and TRBJ2-5, the CDR3 gives the full variable domain: GAGVSQSPRYKVTKRGQDVALRCDPISGHVSLYWYRQALGQGPEFLTYFNYEAQQDKSGLPNDRFSAERPEGSISTLTIQRTEQRDSAMYRCASSGGRGLETQYFGPGTRLLVL.

Remarks on this clone: The read halts 3 residues ahead of the CDR3 end, with the missing end drawn from the germline J gene. V and J are TRBV7-6 and TRBJ2-4; D is unclear. CDR3 size: 13 residues. Germline V gene lookup returns CDR1 SGHVS and CDR2 FNYEAQ. CDR3 DNA (partial): TGTGCCAGCAGCTTAGGGATTAGCTATGGT. It codes for CASSLGISYG. The whole CDR3 sequence is CASSLGISYGQYF. Filled out from reference TRBV7-6 and TRBJ2-4, the complete variable domain reads GAGVSQSPRYKVTKRGQDVALRCDPISGHVSLYWYRQALGQGPEFLTYFNYEAQQDKSGLPNDRFSAERPEGSISTLTIQRTEQRDSAMYRCASSLGISYGQYFGAGTRLSVL.

A remark on this clone: The read falls 3 residues short of the CDR3 end, and the missing part is taken from the germline J gene. This chain connects TRBV2 to TRBJ2-3; TRBD2 might be the D (6 bases). The CDR3 is 14 amino acids. Germline loops: CDR1 SNHLY, CDR2 FYNNEI. The CDR3 spells CASRRAGQGKTQYF. Incomplete CDR3 DNA: TGTGCCAGCAGGAGGGCGGGGCAGGGAAAGACG.

This clone has at least ten counts. The read halts 3 residues ahead of the CDR3 end, with the missing end drawn from the germline J gene. The chain recombines TRBV30 with TRBJ2-3; perhaps TRBD1 as D (5 bases). The V and J ends lost 4 bases and 0 bases respectively, with 8 bases between them. The CDR3 covers 13 residues. The V gene's germline CDR1 is GTSNPN and CDR2 SVGIG (reference sequence). CDR3 loop: CAWNRGSTDTQYF. CDR3 DNA (partial): TGTGCCTGGAATAGGGGTAGCACAGATACG.

A note on this clone: A clone one base away is much larger, so this may be a read error. The CDR3 end falls 3 residues outside the read, so it is completed with the germline J gene. This rearrangement joins TRBV30 to TRBJ2-3; tentative D call: TRBD1 (6 bases). The CDR3 consists of 13 residues. The V gene's germline CDR1 is GTSNPN and CDR2 SVGIG (reference sequence). CDR3 residues: CAWSGTARQPQYF. The part of the CDR3 DNA that was read is TGTGCCTGGAGTGGGACAGCTCGCCAGCCG.

A word on this clone: From the germline J gene comes the end of the CDR3, since the read stops 3 residues before it. The chain recombines TRBV7-2 with TRBJ2-3; no clear D gene. The germline gives CDR1 SGHTA, CDR2 FQGNSA. CDR3 length: 13 amino acids. The CDR3 DNA, read in part, is TGTGCCAGCACCTTTCAGGCGAATCAGCCG. It translates to CASTFQANQP. The whole CDR3 is CASTFQANQPQYF. Drawing the rest from reference TRBV7-2 and TRBJ2-3, the complete variable domain is GAGVSQSPSNKVTEKGKDVELRCDPISGHTALYWYRQSLGQGLEFLIYFQGNSAPDKSGLPSDRFSAERTGGSVSTLTIQRTQQEDSAVYLCASTFQANQPQYFGPGTRLTVL.

The table lists this clone with a few counts. Sequencing ends 3 residues short of the CDR3 end; the germline J gene provides the rest. The genes are TRBV7-2 and TRBJ1-5; 8 nucleotides align to TRBD1. The CDR3 has 14 amino acids. The trim removed 4 bases at V and 9 bases at J, leaving 8 bases unmatched. The V gene's germline CDR1 is SGHTA and CDR2 FQGNSA. CDR3 bases read: TGTGCCAGCAGCTATCAACAGGGGGGTACGCCC. Its protein product is CASSYQQGGTP. The complete CDR3 protein is CASSYQQGGTPQHF.

This clone was picked up many times. Incomplete CDR3 DNA: TGCAGCGTTCTACCCATTCGGGGGACTAATGAAAAA. Encoded protein: CSVLPIRGTNEK. The whole CDR3 reads CSVLPIRGTNEKLFF. V and J are TRBV29-1 and TRBJ1-4; possibly TRBD1 for D (5 bases). The missing CDR3 end, 3 residues past where the read stops, is filled in from the germline J gene. Between the trimmed V and J ends, which lost 5 bases and 2 bases, there was a span of 15 bases. CDR1 is SQVTM, CDR2 ANQGSEA, per germline. This CDR3 region has 15 residues.

This clone was counted at least ten times. The sequence runs out 3 residues before the end of the CDR3; the remainder is reconstructed from the germline J gene. The V gene is TRBV5-1, the J gene TRBJ2-5; 11 bases are a match to TRBD1. V dropped 0 bases and J dropped 0; count of bases not matched to a gene: 16. CDR3 size: 21 residues. Germline CDR1 SGHRS, CDR2 YFSETQ. The DNA read from the CDR3 is TGCGCCAGCAGCTTGGCCTCGATTCGGACAGGGGGCCTTCCGTACCAAGAGACC. Translated: CASSLASIRTGGLPYQET. The CDR3 reads in full as CASSLASIRTGGLPYQETQYF.

This clone has at least ten counts. The CDR3 end lies 3 residues beyond the end of the read and is filled in from the germline J gene. V usage is TRBV4-2 and J usage is TRBJ2-5, with D uncertain. The V gene's germline CDR1 is LGHNA and CDR2 YNFKEQ. The CDR3 runs 14 residues. Here the CDR3 reads CASSQDTQSFTQYF. The sequenced part of the CDR3 DNA is TGTGCCAGCAGCCAAGACACTCAATCTTTCACC.

This clone was observed a few times. The junction does not match germline at one end; this may be a read error. The CDR3 end falls 3 residues outside the read, so it is completed with the germline J gene. The V gene is TRBV19, the J gene TRBJ2-1; 14 nucleotides line up with TRBD2. The CDR3 totals 17 residues. In germline, CDR1 is LNHDA, CDR2 SQIVND (reference sequence). CDR3 DNA (partial): TGTCCCAGTAAGCCCGGGACTAGCGGGGGCCGAAACAATGAG. This encodes CPSKPGTSGGRNNE. From start to end, the CDR3 is CPSKPGTSGGRNNEQFF.

This clone was counted many times. The CDR3 end falls 3 residues outside the read, so it is completed with the germline J gene. The J gene is TRBJ1-5, the V gene TRBV18; D call uncertain. Looked up from germline, CDR1 is KGHSH and CDR2 is LQKENI. V dropped 6 bases and J dropped 6 bases, with 12 bases sitting between them. CDR3 length equals 13 residues. The sequenced part of the CDR3 DNA is TGTGCCAGCTCGCTCACAGACGGTCAGCCC. Encoded protein: CASSLTDGQP. The complete CDR3 reads CASSLTDGQPQHF. The full variable domain, with the rest looked up from reference TRBV18 and TRBJ1-5, is NAGVMQNPRHLVRRRGQEARLRCSPMKGHSHVYWYRQLPEEGLKFMVYLQKENIIDESGMPKERFSAEFPKEGPSILRIQQVVRGDSAAYFCASSLTDGQPQHFGDGTRLSIL.

This clone was seen at least ten times. The sequenced fragment ends 3 residues before the CDR3 boundary, so the rest is inferred from the germline J gene. The gene calls are TRBV19 and TRBJ2-7; 8 nucleotides line up with TRBD1. Trimming took 10 bases from V and 3 from J; bases not matched to a gene: 14. The CDR3 consists of 15 residues. Germline-derived CDR1 and CDR2 are LNHDA and SQIVND (reference sequence). Partial CDR3 DNA: TGTGCCACCCGCTGGGCGGACAGGGCGCTCTACGAG. Amino acid sequence: CATRWADRALYE. The full CDR3 protein reads CATRWADRALYEQYF.

This clone appeared many times. The sequenced fragment ends 3 residues before the CDR3 boundary, so the rest is inferred from the germline J gene. The chain employs TRBV6-1 and TRBJ1-6, with D unclear. The CDR3 has 15 residues. Germline V gene lookup returns CDR1 MNHNS and CDR2 SASEGT. V was trimmed by 4 bases and J by 7 bases, leaving 14 bases between them. CDR3 loop: CASSVLGYKNSPLHF. CDR3 DNA, as far as it was read: TGTGCCAGCAGTGTGCTAGGCTACAAAAATTCACCC.

This clone was seen many times. From the germline J gene comes the end of the CDR3, since the read stops 3 residues before it. V is TRBV29-1 and J is TRBJ2-7; TRBD1 might be the D (6 bases). The CDR3 sequence is 12 residues long. Trimming removed 5 bases at V and 3 bases at J, with 11 bases between. Germline V gene lookup returns CDR1 SQVTM and CDR2 ANQGSEA. The CDR3 sequence: CSVQGQFYEQYF. The CDR3 bases that were read are TGCAGCGTTCAAGGACAGTTCTACGAG.

There are many counts of this clone. The CDR3 is cut off 3 residues early in the read; its end comes from the germline J gene. The chain is built from TRBV20-1 and TRBJ2-3; 8 positions agree with TRBD2. The ends lost 6 bases at V and 0 bases at J; junction bases unmatched: 14. The CDR3 has 17 residues. Germline V gene sequence: CDR1 DFQATT, CDR2 SNEGSKA (reference sequence). The CDR3 reads CSAARGAGSPSTDTQYF. The DNA read from the CDR3 is TGCAGTGCCGCGCGGGGGGCGGGGAGCCCTAGCACAGATACG.